One and the same sample provided the 21 T cell receptor beta chains below, sequenced in a study of beta chain features in type 1 diabetes. Expressed TCRB transcripts were sequenced, since all the RNA that had been isolated was reverse transcribed. Only in-frame clones appear in the TCRdb table, and some are missing; sequencing was by immunoSEQ multiplex PCR. The sample lists more than 550,000 clones; 11% to 15% were seen once. Whole-study findings and limits: Shortening of TCRB CDR3s, moderate but significant, appeared in all four CD4+ subsets of Type 1 diabetes patients.

These receptors lack a known antigen. Sequencing was performed on naive CD4+ T cells from blood. These receptors were obtained from a man younger than 30 with type 1 diabetes.

A few counts support this clone. Other nucleotide sequences in the sample specify the same CDR3. CDR3 sequence (DNA): TGTGCCAGTAGTGCTGATAGGGACACTGAAGCTTTCTTT. This encodes CASSADRDTEAFF. The V and J genes are TRBV19 and TRBJ1-1, with D uncertain. V lost 5 bases, J lost 3 bases, and 10 bases lay in between. CDR3 size: 13 residues. Germline V gives CDR1 LNHDA, CDR2 SQIVND (reference sequence). The variable domain in full, with the rest retrieved from reference TRBV19 and TRBJ1-1, is DGGITQSPKYLFRKEGQNVTLSCEQNLNHDAMYWYRQDPGQGLRLIYYSQIVNDFQKGDIAEGYSVSREKKESFPLTVTSAQKNPTAFYLCASSADRDTEAFFGQGTRLTVV.

The rearrangement links TRBV2 to TRBJ1-1; TRBD1 is a possible D gene (5 bases). The CDR3 is 13 amino acids. Germline V lookup: CDR1 SNHLY, CDR2 FYNNEI. Trimming pared 5 bases from V and 2 bases from J, leaving 9 bases between. CDR3 sequence reads: CASSRDGNTEAFF. In DNA form, the CDR3 reads TGTGCCAGCAGTAGGGACGGCAACACTGAAGCTTTCTTT.

The V and J genes are TRBV5-1 and TRBJ2-1; 7 bases are shared with TRBD2. V gave up 0 bases and J gave up 12 bases; unmatched junction bases: 6. The germline V gene encodes CDR1 SGHRS and CDR2 YFSETQ. This CDR3 is built from 13 residues. The chain's CDR3 is CASSLEHGGWQFF. In DNA, the CDR3 is TGCGCCAGCAGCTTGGAACACGGGGGGTGGCAGTTCTTC.

This clone turned up a few times. The gene calls are TRBV29-1 and TRBJ2-3; 7 bases match TRBD2. The CDR3 length is 16 residues. CDR1 and CDR2 from the germline V gene are SQVTM and ANQGSEA. Losses at the gene ends were 7 bases for V and 1 base for J; bases not matched to a gene: 14. The CDR3 nucleotides are TGCAGCGGCCAGGGCGGGAGAGGGGAGGGCACAGATACGCAGTATTTT. This translates into CSGQGGRGEGTDTQYF.

Only a few counts were recorded for this clone. The chain uses TRBV5-6 and TRBJ2-5; D ambiguous. V lost 0 bases and J 13 bases, leaving 19 bases between the germline ends. Germline values: CDR1 SGHDT, CDR2 YYEEEE. This CDR3 is built from 14 residues. CDR3 region: CASSLGRPANWPYF. CDR3 bases: TGTGCCAGCAGCTTGGGTAGGCCGGCAAACTGGCCGTACTTC.

This chain uses TRBV9 with TRBJ2-1, with a tentative D call TRBD2 (6 bases). The CDR3 sequence is 15 residues long. Germline V gene sequence: CDR1 SGDLS, CDR2 YYNGEE. The V and J ends lost 4 bases and 7 bases respectively, with 18 bases between them. In DNA, the CDR3 is TGTGCCAGCAGCCCTAGCGTGGGAGGTGGGAATGAGCAGTTCTTC. Protein sequence: CASSPSVGGGNEQFF.

The table lists this clone with a few counts. The rearrangement uses TRBV7-2 and TRBJ2-3; D not resolved. Trimming left V 1 base short and J 0 bases short, with 8 bases between. CDR1 is SGHTA, CDR2 FQGNSA, per germline. This CDR3 has 15 amino acids. The CDR3: CASSLVGRSTDTQYF. As DNA, the CDR3 is TGTGCCAGCAGCTTAGTGGGTCGGAGCACAGATACGCAGTATTTT.

This clone came up a few times. The CDR3: CASSQETDSGNQPQHF. CDR3 DNA: TGTGCCAGCAGCCAAGAGACAGACTCTGGCAATCAGCCCCAGCATTTT. The gene calls are TRBV7-9 and TRBJ1-5; a weak D match, TRBD1 (5 bases). The CDR3 spans 16 residues. The V end lost 5 bases, the J end lost 2 bases, and 16 bases lay between the germline ends. Germline lookup yields CDR1 SEHNR and CDR2 FQNEAQ (reference sequence).

This clone was recorded a few times. The chain is built from TRBV20-1 and TRBJ2-1, with no clear D. The CDR3 is made up of 10 amino acids. Germline V gene lookup returns CDR1 DFQATT and CDR2 SNEGSKA (reference sequence). The V end was cut by 6 bases, the J end by 8 bases, with 8 bases between. The CDR3, as DNA: TGCAGTGCATCTAGGTATGAGCAGTTCTTC. This encodes CSASRYEQFF.

With regard to this clone: One junction end disagrees with the germline gene, perhaps due to a read error. The CDR3 spells CSVEAGVGTDTQYF. CDR3 sequence (DNA): TGCAGCGTCGAAGCGGGAGTGGGCACAGATACGCAGTATTTT. V gene TRBV29-1 combines with J gene TRBJ2-3; TRBD2 matches 8 bases. This CDR3 has 14 amino acids. Per germline, CDR1 SQVTM and CDR2 ANQGSEA.

V is TRBV30 and J is TRBJ2-7; D may be TRBD1 or TRBD2 (5 bases each). The CDR3 length is 15 residues. The V end lost 4 bases, the J end lost 2 bases, and 18 bases lay between the germline ends. CDR1 GTSNPN and CDR2 SVGIG come from the germline V gene (reference sequence). The CDR3 sequence is CAWTSDGAYAYEQYF. CDR3 DNA: TGTGCCTGGACTTCTGACGGGGCGTACGCCTACGAGCAGTACTTC.

This chain connects TRBV9 to TRBJ2-3; no clear D. Germline CDR1 and CDR2: SGDLS and YYNGEE. V dropped 2 bases and J dropped 3 bases, with 10 bases sitting between them. This CDR3 region has 14 residues. DNA of the CDR3: TGTGCCAGCAGCGTTCGCAGTCAAACAGATACGCAGTATTTT. The encoded protein is CASSVRSQTDTQYF.

As DNA, the CDR3 is TGTGCCAGCAGCCCGTCGAGGGGCTACGAGCAGTACTTC. This translates into CASSPSRGYEQYF. The chain employs TRBV7-2 and TRBJ2-7; D is perhaps TRBD1 or TRBD2 (5 bases each). V lost 5 bases to trimming and J lost 3 bases, with 11 bases between them. The germline gives CDR1 SGHTA, CDR2 FQGNSA. The CDR3 sequence is 13 residues long. Looking up the rest from reference TRBV7-2 and TRBJ2-7 gives the full variable domain: GAGVSQSPSNKVTEKGKDVELRCDPISGHTALYWYRQSLGQGLEFLIYFQGNSAPDKSGLPSDRFSAERTGGSVSTLTIQRTQQEDSAVYLCASSPSRGYEQYFGPGTRLTVT.

This clone occurred many times. V and J are TRBV10-3 and TRBJ2-5; TRBD2 is a possible D gene (6 bases). The V end was cut by 2 bases, the J end by 6 bases, with 16 bases between. This CDR3 region has 15 residues. Germline values: CDR1 ENHRY, CDR2 SYGVKD. The CDR3 here is CAISEPGRRDQTQYF. CDR3 nucleotides: TGTGCCATCAGTGAGCCAGGCAGGCGGGATCAGACCCAGTACTTC.

The chain couples TRBV5-1 to TRBJ2-3, with unresolved D. V lost 0 bases, J lost 4 bases, and 9 bases lay in between. There are 14 residues in the CDR3. CDR1 is SGHRS, CDR2 YFSETQ, per germline. CDR3 sequence (DNA): TGCGCCAGCAGCTTGGACCAACGGGCAGATACGCAGTATTTT. Translation: CASSLDQRADTQYF. Full variable domain (rest looked up from reference TRBV5-1 and TRBJ2-3): KAGVTQTPRYLIKTRGQQVTLSCSPISGHRSVSWYQQTPGQGLQFLFEYFSETQRNKGNFPGRFSGRQFSNSRSEMNVSTLELGDSALYLCASSLDQRADTQYFGPGTRLTVL.

V usage is TRBV20-1 and J usage is TRBJ2-1; D possibly corresponds to TRBD1 (6 bases). The CDR3 loop spans 11 amino acids. V lost 7 bases to trimming and J lost 8 bases, with 12 bases between them. The germline V gene encodes CDR1 DFQATT and CDR2 SNEGSKA (reference sequence). Written as DNA, the CDR3 is TGCAGTGGGGGCAGGGGCGATGAGCAGTTCTTC. This codes for CSGGRGDEQFF.

The chain recombines TRBV28 with TRBJ1-2; no clear D. V lost 2 bases, J lost 7 bases, and 14 bases lay in between. The germline CDR1 and CDR2 sequences are MDHEN and SYDVKM. The CDR3 runs to 14 residues. CDR3 region: CASSLEAELGGYTF. The DNA for the CDR3 is TGTGCCAGCAGTTTAGAAGCGGAGCTGGGTGGCTACACCTTC.

The sample holds a few counts of this clone. J is TRBJ1-1 and V is TRBV29-1, with D tentatively TRBD1 (6 bases). The CDR3 is 16 residues long. CDR1 is SQVTM, CDR2 ANQGSEA, per germline. The V end was cut by 7 bases, the J end by 1 base, with 22 bases between. The CDR3 sequence: CSAGGIPWDKNTEAFF. The CDR3 bases are TGCAGCGCGGGGGGGATCCCATGGGACAAGAACACTGAAGCTTTCTTT.

The gene calls are TRBV5-1 and TRBJ2-5; the D call may be TRBD1 or TRBD2 (6 bases each). The CDR3 covers 14 residues. From germline, CDR1 is SGHRS and CDR2 YFSETQ. Deletions cut 5 bases from V and 5 bases from J, with 16 bases between. The CDR3 bases are TGCGCCAGCAGTCGGGACACCCGGGGGGAGACCCAGTACTTC. It is translated as CASSRDTRGETQYF.

The chain combines TRBV28 with TRBJ2-3; D is possibly TRBD2 (6 bases). Trimming left V 6 bases short and J 2 bases short, with 18 bases between. Per germline, CDR1 MDHEN and CDR2 SYDVKM. The CDR3 length is 16 residues. CDR3 sequence reads: CASRSRRDSFTDTQYF. As DNA, the CDR3 is TGTGCCAGCAGGTCACGCCGGGACTCCTTCACAGATACGCAGTATTTT.

This clone showed up just a few times. This chain joins TRBV5-1 and TRBJ2-7, with 13 bases lining up with TRBD2. CDR1 SGHRS and CDR2 YFSETQ come from the germline V gene. Unmatched junction bases numbered 4, after V lost 4 bases and J lost 0 bases. The CDR3 length is 16 residues. CDR3 in amino acids: CASSLGTSGNSYEQYF. The CDR3 DNA reads TGCGCCAGCAGCCTCGGGACTAGCGGGAACTCCTACGAGCAGTACTTC.